The 23 T cell receptor beta chains listed next were all sequenced from one sample in a study of blood T cell repertoires in COVID-19. TCRdb keeps only in-frame clones here, not all; method: immunoSEQ multiplex PCR. The sample has about 180,000 clones; around 85% are singletons. The sequencing input was peripheral blood. Receptors originate from a human donor with active or convalescent COVID-19. The donor label of this sample is uncertain.

The rearrangement links TRBV6-5 to TRBJ1-5; tentative D call: TRBD1 (6 bases). Germline loops: CDR1 MNHEY, CDR2 SVGAGI. V was trimmed by 3 bases and J by 8 bases, leaving 14 bases between them. The CDR3 consists of 14 residues. The CDR3 reads CASSYPTGPKPQHF. As DNA, the CDR3 is TGTGCCAGCAGTTATCCCACAGGGCCGAAGCCCCAGCATTTT.

The chain uses TRBV2 and TRBJ1-1; 7 bases are a match to TRBD1. Germline V gene lookup returns CDR1 SNHLY and CDR2 FYNNEI. Germline trimming cut 0 bases from V and 2 bases from J; bases unmatched to any gene: 3. The CDR3 spans 15 residues. In nucleotides, the CDR3 is TGTGCCAGCAGTGAAGCCGGGACAGAAAACACTGAAGCTTTCTTT. Protein: CASSEAGTENTEAFF.

The chain joins TRBV7-9 to TRBJ2-5; TRBD2 agrees at 8 bases. Trimming removed 0 bases from V and 6 bases from J; junction bases left unmatched: 15. The CDR3 sequence is 18 residues long. The germline gives CDR1 SEHNR, CDR2 FQNEAQ (reference sequence). Here the CDR3 DNA reads TGTGCCAGCAGCTTAGCCGGCGTCAGCGGGAGCCCTTTAAAGACCCAGTACTTC. This translates into CASSLAGVSGSPLKTQYF.

The V call is TRBV19, the J call TRBJ2-5; 9 bases agree with TRBD1. The CDR3 has 14 residues. V lost 7 bases and J lost 3; bases outside the gene matches: 6. Germline lookup yields CDR1 LNHDA and CDR2 SQIVND (reference sequence). DNA for the CDR3: TGTGCCAGTACCACAGGGGGCCAGGAAGAGACCCAGTACTTC. Translating gives CASTTGGQEETQYF.

CDR3 sequence reads: CASSLSAGGIGTDTQYF. The CDR3 DNA reads TGTGCCAGCAGCTTATCCGCGGGAGGGATCGGCACAGATACGCAGTATTTT. The rearrangement joins TRBV11-3 to TRBJ2-3, with 9 bases fitting TRBD2. CDR1 is SGHNT and CDR2 is YENEEA in the germline V gene. Unmatched junction bases numbered 7, after V lost 2 bases and J lost 1 base. The CDR3 covers 17 residues. Supplemented by reference TRBV11-3 and TRBJ2-3, the full variable domain reads EAGVVQSPRYKIIEKKQPVAFWCNPISGHNTLYWYLQNLGQGPELLIRYENEEAVDDSQLPKDRFSAERLKGVDSTLKIQPAELGDSAVYLCASSLSAGGIGTDTQYFGPGTRLTVL.

This chain uses TRBV4-2 with TRBJ1-4; perhaps TRBD1 as D (5 bases). Per germline, CDR1 LGHNA and CDR2 YNFKEQ. Trimming took 1 base from V and 4 from J, leaving 13 bases between them. The CDR3 covers 16 residues. DNA for the CDR3: TGTGCCAGCAGCCAAGTTGGAGGAGGGGTTAATGAAAAACTGTTTTTT. Protein product: CASSQVGGGVNEKLFF.

The rearrangement links TRBV12-3 or TRBV12-4 to TRBJ2-7; 7 positions match TRBD1. Trimming took 5 bases from V and 2 from J; bases not matched to a gene: 3. CDR3 length: 13 amino acids. CDR3 DNA sequence: TGTGCCAGCAGTAGGGACAGACCCTACGAGCAGTACTTC. Its protein product is CASSRDRPYEQYF.

This clone has just a few counts. The J gene is TRBJ1-4, the V gene TRBV7-2; TRBD1 is a possible D gene (5 bases). Trimming left V 3 bases short and J 5 bases short, with 10 bases between. Germline CDR1 reads SGHTA; CDR2 reads FQGNSA. The CDR3 has 14 amino acids. CDR3 sequence: CASSLGQLNEKLFF. As DNA, the CDR3 is TGTGCCAGCAGCTTGGGGCAGCTAAATGAAAAACTGTTTTTT. Supplemented by reference TRBV7-2 and TRBJ1-4, the full variable domain reads GAGVSQSPSNKVTEKGKDVELRCDPISGHTALYWYRQSLGQGLEFLIYFQGNSAPDKSGLPSDRFSAERTGGSVSTLTIQRTQQEDSAVYLCASSLGQLNEKLFFGSGTQLSVL.

The chain carries TRBV2 and TRBJ2-3, with TRBD2 as a possible D gene (5 bases). Germline lookup yields CDR1 SNHLY and CDR2 FYNNEI. V dropped 6 bases and J dropped 3 bases, with 7 bases sitting between them. The CDR3 contains 12 residues. The DNA for the CDR3 is TGTGCCAGCAGGGAGGTGACAGATACGCAGTATTTT. Translated, it gives CASREVTDTQYF. The complete variable domain, with remaining parts taken from reference TRBV2 and TRBJ2-3, reads EPEVTQTPSHQVTQMGQEVILRCVPISNHLYFYWYRQILGQKVEFLVSFYNNEISEKSEIFDDQFSVERPDGSNFTLKIRSTKLEDSAMYFCASREVTDTQYFGPGTRLTVL.

This clone was seen repeatedly, ten times or more. The genes are TRBV7-9 and TRBJ2-1; D is unresolved. V was shortened by 5 bases and J by 6 bases, with 5 bases between the two germline ends. Germline CDR1 is SEHNR and CDR2 is FQNEAQ (reference sequence). This CDR3 has 11 residues. CDR3 sequence (DNA): TGTGCCAGCAGCCCTACCAATGAGCAGTTCTTC. Translated: CASSPTNEQFF.

This chain joins TRBV9 and TRBJ2-1; 8 bases fit TRBD2. This CDR3 region has 15 residues. V lost 3 bases, J lost 1 base, and 3 bases stayed unmatched. CDR1 and CDR2 (germline): SGDLS, YYNGEE. CDR3 bases: TGTGCCAGCAGCGCGGGGGGGGGATCCTACAATGAGCAGTTCTTC. Translating gives CASSAGGGSYNEQFF.

The rearrangement links TRBV6-5 to TRBJ2-1, with D tentatively TRBD2 (5 bases). This CDR3 comprises 15 residues. Germline V gene lookup returns CDR1 MNHEY and CDR2 SVGAGI. V lost 3 bases to trimming and J lost 4 bases, with 13 bases between them. This CDR3 reads CASSYKEEPYNEQFF. CDR3 nucleotide sequence: TGTGCCAGCAGTTATAAGGAGGAGCCTTACAATGAGCAGTTCTTC.

This chain's CDR3 is CASGKAGGLSDTQYF. The CDR3 DNA reads as TGTGCTAGTGGAAAAGCGGGAGGGCTATCTGATACGCAGTATTTT. The rearrangement uses TRBV12-5 and TRBJ2-3; 10 bases fit TRBD2. Germline CDR1 LGHNT, CDR2 FRNRAP. V lost 6 bases and J lost 6; bases outside the gene matches: 9. The CDR3 consists of 15 residues.

The chain recombines TRBV18 with TRBJ2-2; 11 bases align to TRBD2. Germline assignment: CDR1 KGHSH and CDR2 LQKENI. The junction had 13 bases not matched to a gene; V was cut back by 4 bases and J by 0 bases. The CDR3 contains 20 residues. The CDR3 bases are TGTGCCAGCTCACGTAAGGGACTAGCGGAAGTATACGCGAACACCGGGGAGCTGTTTTTT. Translation gives CASSRKGLAEVYANTGELFF.

The CDR3 loop is CASSLTAGLFKTQYF. CDR3 in DNA: TGTGCCAGCAGTTTAACGGCGGGTCTTTTTAAGACCCAGTACTTC. The genes are TRBV27 and TRBJ2-5, with D maybe TRBD2 (5 bases). There are 15 residues in the CDR3. Germline lookup yields CDR1 MNHEY and CDR2 SMNVEV (reference sequence). V gave up 2 bases and J gave up 6 bases, with 16 bases separating them.

CDR3 sequence reads: CATSRDVGLANTGELFF. CDR3 bases: TGTGCCACCAGCAGAGATGTAGGACTAGCGAACACCGGGGAGCTGTTTTTT. This rearrangement joins TRBV15 to TRBJ2-2, with 7 bases aligning to TRBD2. The CDR3 has 17 amino acids. V was pared by 0 bases and J by 0 bases, with 4 bases of the junction left unmatched. Germline assignment: CDR1 LNHNV and CDR2 YYDKDF (reference sequence).

This chain joins TRBV28 and TRBJ1-1; TRBD1 might be the D (5 bases). Germline lookup yields CDR1 MDHEN and CDR2 SYDVKM. V lost 8 bases and J lost 1, with 11 bases in between. This CDR3 region has 13 residues. The DNA for the CDR3 is TGTGCCAGCGGGGCTGGAGCGAACACTGAAGCTTTCTTT. As protein: CASGAGANTEAFF.

The CDR3 loop reads CASSKDPRTFSNQPQHF. CDR3 DNA sequence: TGTGCCAGCAGCAAAGACCCGCGGACATTTAGCAATCAGCCCCAGCATTTT. The V call is TRBV21-1, the J call TRBJ1-5; the DNA was not compared with TRBD1, the D call given in the table. TRBV21-1 is listed as a pseudogene. The CDR3 spans 17 residues.

This clone has just one count. The rearrangement uses TRBV7-2 and TRBJ2-7, with D possibly being TRBD2 (6 bases). The germline V gene has CDR1 SGHTA and CDR2 FQGNSA. Trimming left V 4 bases short and J 1 base short, with 11 bases between. This CDR3 is 14 amino acids long. CDR3 sequence reads: CASSSDYNSYEQYF. The CDR3 DNA reads as TGTGCCAGCAGCTCGGACTATAATTCCTACGAGCAGTACTTC.

The table lists this clone with a count of one. The chain carries TRBV2 and TRBJ2-7, with TRBD2 matching over 12 bases. The V gene end was trimmed by 8 bases and the J gene end by 6 bases; junction bases not matched to a gene: 23. The germline CDR1 and CDR2 sequences are SNHLY and FYNNEI. CDR3 size: 19 residues. CDR3 nucleotide sequence: TGTGCCAGCGCGGAATTTTTACAGGACAGCCTAGCGGGAGGGCCCGAGCAGTACTTC. This codes for CASAEFLQDSLAGGPEQYF. Full variable domain (missing parts from reference TRBV2 and TRBJ2-7): EPEVTQTPSHQVTQMGQEVILRCVPISNHLYFYWYRQILGQKVEFLVSFYNNEISEKSEIFDDQFSVERPDGSNFTLKIRSTKLEDSAMYFCASAEFLQDSLAGGPEQYFGPGTRLTVT.

The chain combines TRBV5-1 with TRBJ2-7, with TRBD2 identical over 8 bases. V gave up 0 bases and J gave up 4 bases; unmatched junction bases: 3. Germline CDR1 SGHRS, CDR2 YFSETQ. CDR3 length equals 14 residues. CDR3 protein: CASSLGGLAYEQYF. CDR3 in DNA: TGCGCCAGCAGCTTGGGCGGACTAGCTTACGAGCAGTACTTC.

The chain recombines TRBV19 with TRBJ1-5, with a weak D call TRBD1 (5 bases). Germline values: CDR1 LNHDA, CDR2 SQIVND (reference sequence). The V gene lost 5 bases and the J gene lost 1 base, with 6 bases spanning the gap. The CDR3 loop spans 13 amino acids. CDR3 sequence (DNA): TGTGCCAGTAGTCCAGGGAGCAATCAGCCCCAGCATTTT. Translation: CASSPGSNQPQHF.

This clone turned up a few times. The rearrangement joins TRBV21-1 to TRBJ1-6; the D call of TRBD1 is as the table states it, not checked on the DNA. TRBV21-1 is recorded as a pseudogene. CDR3 length: 15 amino acids. CDR3 bases: TGTGCCAGCAGCATCATCCGGGACAAAAAATCACCCCTCCACTTT. This codes for CASSIIRDKKSPLHF.